This TCR beta chain was sequenced for a study of breast tumors, draining lymph nodes, adjacent tissues. CDR3 length: 13 residues. Germline V lookup: CDR1 SGHNT, CDR2 YYREEE (reference sequence). After removal of 4 bases from V and 4 bases from J, the junction contained 3 bases not matched to a gene. Using its own MiXCR run on the multiplex PCR reads, TCRdb lists one record per CDR3 protein. The sample consists of approximately 88,000 distinct CDR3 sequences, approximately 28% of them appearing once. About this clonotype: The target antigen is unknown.

Breast cancer patients provided tissue from their axillary draining lymph nodes. Study-wide points: The data were judged consistent with most tumor T cells coming from lymph node and expanding in tumor. Luminal-like breast cancer showed significantly greater tumor-nontumor repertoire similarity than basal-like breast cancer did. Tumor TCR diversity was below lymph nodes but above nontumor tissue.

The sequence was obtained from a female donor with breast cancer. Some clones in this sample may be carry-over from other donors' samples. Sequenced input: axillary lymph node tissue. The chain recombines TRBV5-4 with TRBJ1-2; 8 bases map to TRBD1. Written as DNA, the CDR3 is TGTGCCAGCAGCCCGGGACAGGCCTATGGCTACACCTTC. This sequence encodes CASSPGQAYGYTF.